This paragraph reports one T cell receptor beta chain. Only in-frame clones appear in the TCRdb table, and some are missing; sequencing was by immunoSEQ multiplex PCR. The sample includes roughly 150,000 clones, over 75% of them seen just once. This sample stems from a study of blood T cell repertoires in COVID-19. CDR3 length: 14 amino acids. The junction had 7 bases not matched to a gene; V was cut back by 8 bases and J by 4 bases. Germline V gene sequence: CDR1 SGHTA, CDR2 FQGNSA. This rearrangement joins TRBV7-2 to TRBJ1-3; 8 bases agree with TRBD1. This TCR was sampled from a human donor in a cohort sampled during active COVID-19. Sequenced: peripheral blood. This chain's CDR3 is CASDRGGAGNTIYF. The DNA of the CDR3 is TGTGCCAGCGACAGGGGAGGGGCAGGAAACACCATATATTTT.